A single sample is the source of the 17 T cell receptor beta chains below, sequenced in a study of blood T cell repertoires in COVID-19. Clones were sequenced by immunoSEQ multiplex PCR, and TCRdb holds only the in-frame ones, with some missing. Of 150,000 to 200,000 clones in the sample, 70% to 90% were seen once. Material: peripheral blood. These receptors originate from a woman older than 75 in a cohort sampled during active or convalescent COVID-19.

V is TRBV18 and J is TRBJ1-6, with 7 nucleotides matching TRBD1. This CDR3 contains 14 residues. The trim removed 0 bases at V and 10 bases at J, leaving 3 bases unmatched. The V gene's germline CDR1 is KGHSH and CDR2 LQKENI. In DNA form, the CDR3 reads TGTGCCAGCTCACCACCAGGGGGCGGCTCACCCCTCCACTTT. Its translation: CASSPPGGGSPLHF.

The rearrangement links TRBV18 to TRBJ1-4; 11 bases match TRBD1. This CDR3 region has 18 residues. Losses at the gene ends were 3 bases for V and 7 bases for J; bases not matched to a gene: 13. Germline CDR1 is KGHSH and CDR2 is LQKENI. CDR3 loop: CASSPPGTGGRSTEKLFF. For the CDR3, the DNA is TGTGCCAGCTCACCGCCCGGGACAGGGGGAAGGAGTACTGAAAAACTGTTTTTT.

The chain carries TRBV28 and TRBJ1-6, with 8 bases lining up with TRBD1. Germline V gene data show CDR1 as MDHEN and CDR2 as SYDVKM. The V and J ends lost 7 bases and 7 bases, in that order; junction bases with no gene match: 15. This CDR3 comprises 17 residues. The CDR3 sequence is CASTARGQGAGNSPLHF. CDR3 DNA: TGTGCCAGCACCGCTAGGGGGCAGGGGGCAGGGAATTCACCCCTCCACTTT.

J is TRBJ1-6 and V is TRBV9; D gene ambiguous. CDR3 size: 15 residues. Deletions cut 1 base from V and 8 bases from J, with 13 bases between. CDR1 is SGDLS, CDR2 YYNGEE, per germline. In nucleotides, the CDR3 is TGTGCCAGCAGCGTAACCCCGAGCGGGGATTCACCCCTCCACTTT. It translates to CASSVTPSGDSPLHF.

CDR3 residues: CASSSQGPSHGYTF. The CDR3 DNA reads as TGTGCCAGCAGCTCACAGGGGCCCAGCCATGGCTACACCTTC. This chain joins TRBV11-2 and TRBJ1-2; TRBD1 aligns across 7 bases. The V gene's germline CDR1 is SGHAT and CDR2 FQNNGV. This CDR3 is built from 14 residues. The V segment lost 4 bases and the J segment 6 bases; nucleotides outside the gene matches: 8.

V and J are TRBV5-1 and TRBJ1-1, with TRBD1 matching 7 bases. This CDR3 contains 14 residues. Germline values: CDR1 SGHRS, CDR2 YFSETQ. J lost 1 base, V lost 4 bases, and 4 bases had no gene match. Here the CDR3 reads CASSRGQTNTEAFF. In DNA, the CDR3 is TGCGCCAGCAGCAGGGGACAGACGAACACTGAAGCTTTCTTT.

V and J are TRBV5-1 and TRBJ2-3; 10 nucleotides match TRBD2. Germline V gene data show CDR1 as SGHRS and CDR2 as YFSETQ. Unmatched junction bases numbered 12, after V lost 4 bases and J lost 7 bases. This CDR3 has 16 amino acids. The CDR3 region is CASSPPTSGIENTQYF. CDR3 sequence (DNA): TGCGCCAGCAGCCCCCCCACTAGCGGGATCGAAAATACGCAGTATTTT.

The chain is built from TRBV3-1 (or the pseudogene TRBV3-2) and TRBJ2-3; the match to TRBD2 covers 8 bases. The V and J ends lost 4 bases and 6 bases, in that order; junction bases with no gene match: 9. The CDR3 loop spans 15 amino acids. Germline V gene lookup returns CDR1 LGHDT and CDR2 YNNKEL (reference sequence). The CDR3 coding sequence is TGTGCCAGCAGCCCCTATCGGGGGGGCGACGATACGCAGTATTTT. It yields the protein CASSPYRGGDDTQYF.

V gene TRBV5-1 combines with J gene TRBJ1-2; no clear D. The V and J ends lost 1 base and 0 bases respectively, with 10 bases between them. The CDR3 sequence is 15 residues long. Germline CDR1 is SGHRS and CDR2 is YFSETQ. CDR3 sequence (DNA): TGCGCCAGCAGCTTGTCTACAGCTACTAACTATGGCTACACCTTC. Translation: CASSLSTATNYGYTF. The full variable domain, rest sourced from reference TRBV5-1 and TRBJ1-2, is KAGVTQTPRYLIKTRGQQVTLSCSPISGHRSVSWYQQTPGQGLQFLFEYFSETQRNKGNFPGRFSGRQFSNSRSEMNVSTLELGDSALYLCASSLSTATNYGYTFGSGTRLTVV.

This clone occurred a few times. This chain joins TRBV7-9 and TRBJ2-7, with 8 nucleotides matching TRBD2. There are 16 residues in the CDR3. Germline V gene lookup returns CDR1 SEHNR and CDR2 FQNEAQ (reference sequence). The J segment lost 4 bases and the V segment lost 5 bases, leaving 13 bases of the junction unmatched. The CDR3 is CASSPSVGLAGYEQYF. The CDR3 DNA sequence: TGTGCCAGCAGCCCCTCAGTAGGACTAGCAGGTTACGAGCAGTACTTC.

V usage is TRBV19 and J usage is TRBJ2-1; a possible D gene is TRBD1 (7 bases). CDR3 length: 15 residues. Germline V gives CDR1 LNHDA, CDR2 SQIVND (reference sequence). Trimming shortened V by 5 bases and J by 8 bases, and 19 bases separated the two germline ends. The CDR3 is CASSGGNRGTDEQFF. CDR3 nucleotides: TGTGCCAGTAGTGGGGGGAACAGGGGCACCGATGAGCAGTTCTTC.

This chain uses TRBV11-3 with TRBJ2-7; perhaps TRBD1 as D (5 bases). This CDR3 has 16 amino acids. Per the germline V gene, CDR1 is SGHNT and CDR2 is YENEEA. V was shortened by 5 bases and J by 2 bases, with 19 bases between the two germline ends. The CDR3 nucleotides read TGTGCCAGCAGCATATATTCCTTTAGGGGCCCCTACGAGCAGTACTTC. Translated, it gives CASSIYSFRGPYEQYF.

This clone was detected a few times. The rearrangement joins TRBV12-3 or TRBV12-4 to TRBJ1-2; TRBD1 agrees at 8 bases. The CDR3 totals 13 residues. V trimming: 2 bases; J trimming: 4 bases; junction bases outside the gene matches: 0. CDR3 amino acids: CASSLTGGYGYTF. DNA for the CDR3: TGTGCCAGCAGTTTAACAGGGGGCTATGGCTACACCTTC.

J is TRBJ1-1 and V is TRBV25-1; 8 bases agree with TRBD1. The V segment lost 3 bases and the J segment 0 bases; nucleotides outside the gene matches: 3. This CDR3 is built from 15 residues. Germline CDR1 and CDR2: MGHDK and SYGVNS. The chain's CDR3 is CASSDDRGLNTEAFF. DNA for the CDR3: TGTGCCAGCAGTGACGACAGGGGATTGAACACTGAAGCTTTCTTT. Full variable domain (remainder filled in from reference TRBV25-1 and TRBJ1-1): EADIYQTPRYLVIGTGKKITLECSQTMGHDKMYWYQQDPGMELHLIHYSYGVNSTEKGDLSSESTVSRIRTEHFPLTLESARPSHTSQYLCASSDDRGLNTEAFFGQGTRLTVV.

The CDR3 loop reads CASSQWTGGREKLFF. As DNA, the CDR3 is TGCGCCAGCAGCCAGTGGACAGGGGGAAGGGAAAAACTGTTTTTT. V usage is TRBV5-1 and J usage is TRBJ1-4; 10 bases are shared with TRBD1. CDR1 is SGHRS and CDR2 is YFSETQ in the germline V gene. The CDR3 is made up of 15 amino acids. Trimming removed 4 bases from V and 8 bases from J; junction bases left unmatched: 8.

The V and J genes are TRBV25-1 and TRBJ1-1; no reliable D call. The CDR3 length is 12 residues. Germline CDR1 is MGHDK and CDR2 is SYGVNS. V dropped 8 bases and J dropped 11 bases, with 18 bases sitting between them. The CDR3 bases are TGTGCCAGCCGGGTGGACGGAGGTGGGGCTTTCTTT. The encoded protein is CASRVDGGGAFF.

The CDR3 loop reads CASSQASTDTQYF. CDR3 DNA: TGCGCCAGCAGCCAAGCAAGCACAGATACGCAGTATTTT. The chain joins TRBV4-3 to TRBJ2-3, with D unclear. The CDR3 extends over 13 amino acids. Per the germline V gene, CDR1 is LGHNA and CDR2 is YSLEER. V lost 1 base, J lost 0 bases, and 2 bases lay in between.